A single sample is the source of the 20 T cell receptor beta chains below, sequenced in a study of OX40 agonist ivuxolimab in advanced cancers. Sequencing was performed with immunoSEQ multiplex PCR; in TCRdb, only in-frame clones are kept and a portion is missing. The table lists approximately 30,000 clones, more than 75% of them singletons. This sample comprised CD4+ or CD8+ T cells sorted from blood, obtained in a trial of the OX40 agonist ivuxolimab. The receptor source for this set is an adult with an advanced solid tumor such as melanoma, head and neck, liver or kidney cancer.

This chain uses TRBV7-9 with TRBJ2-1, with D uncertain. The germline V and J ends were trimmed by 5 bases and 8 bases, with 4 bases remaining between them. The CDR3 has 10 amino acids. Germline CDR1 and CDR2: SEHNR and FQNEAQ (reference sequence). DNA for the CDR3: TGTGCCAGCAGCGGGGATGAGCAGTTCTTC. It is translated as CASSGDEQFF. The full variable domain, in which reference TRBV7-9 and TRBJ2-1 provide the parts outside the CDR3, is DTGVSQNPRHKITKRGQNVTFRCDPISEHNRLYWYRQTLGQGPEFLTYFQNEAQLEKSRLLSDRFSAERPKGSFSTLEIQRTEQGDSAMYLCASSGDEQFFGPGTRLTVL.

The chain couples TRBV5-6 to TRBJ1-2, with a weak D call TRBD1 (5 bases). Germline V CDR1 and CDR2: SGHDT, YYEEEE. The CDR3 runs 13 residues. Trimming pared 4 bases from V and 2 bases from J, leaving 9 bases between. The CDR3 DNA reads as TGTGCCAGCAGCCCATCAGGGAACTATGGCTACACCTTC. This sequence encodes CASSPSGNYGYTF.

The chain joins TRBV13 to TRBJ2-3, with 7 bases that match TRBD2. Germline CDR1 reads PRHDT; CDR2 reads FYEKMQ (reference sequence). The ends lost 5 bases at V and 0 bases at J; junction bases unmatched: 11. The CDR3 contains 17 residues. Here the CDR3 reads CASSGNKEGGSTDTQYF. CDR3 coding DNA: TGTGCCAGCAGCGGTAACAAAGAGGGAGGGAGCACAGATACGCAGTATTTT. Using reference TRBV13 and TRBJ2-3 for the parts outside the CDR3, the full variable domain is AAGVIQSPRHLIKEKRETATLKCYPIPRHDTVYWYQQGPGQDPQFLISFYEKMQSDKGSIPDRFSAQQFSDYHSELNMSSLELGDSALYFCASSGNKEGGSTDTQYFGPGTRLTVL.

This CDR3 reads CASSYSGRSYNSPLHF. CDR3 DNA sequence: TGTGCCAGCAGTTATTCCGGCCGCTCCTATAATTCACCCCTCCACTTT. The chain links TRBV6-6 to TRBJ1-6; unclear D gene. The CDR3 consists of 16 residues. Per the germline V gene, CDR1 is MNHNY and CDR2 is SVGAGI (reference sequence). V lost 3 bases to trimming and J lost 0 bases, with 9 bases between them.

The CDR3 coding sequence is TGTGCCAGCAGGTTTACAGGGACCTACAATGAGCAGTTCTTC. Translating it yields CASRFTGTYNEQFF. The V call is TRBV5-6, the J call TRBJ2-1, with D perhaps TRBD1 (6 bases). The CDR3 runs 14 residues. CDR1 is SGHDT, CDR2 YYEEEE, per germline. Trimming cost V 5 bases and J 2 bases, with 11 bases left between them.

By its share, this clone is medium-sized (0.01 to 0.1%). This chain connects TRBV12-5 to TRBJ2-4, with 7 bases lining up with TRBD1. The V gene end was trimmed by 6 bases and the J gene end by 0 bases; junction bases not matched to a gene: 8. Looked up from germline, CDR1 is LGHNT and CDR2 is FRNRAP. The CDR3 has 16 amino acids. The CDR3 DNA reads as TGTGCTAGTGGCTACGAACAGGGGATAGCCAAAAACATTCAGTACTTC. Protein product: CASGYEQGIAKNIQYF.

This chain uses TRBV29-1 with TRBJ2-7; no definite D call. V lost 6 bases and J lost 6, with 12 bases in between. The CDR3 is 11 amino acids. Germline V lookup: CDR1 SQVTM, CDR2 ANQGSEA. The CDR3 sequence: CSVVLLGEQYF. CDR3 in DNA: TGCAGCGTCGTTCTATTAGGCGAGCAGTACTTC.

Here the CDR3 DNA reads TGTGCCAGCAGTAACCGGGGGCCTTACAATGAGCAGTTCTTC. This encodes CASSNRGPYNEQFF. The V and J genes are TRBV27 and TRBJ2-1; D possibly uses TRBD1 or TRBD2 (6 bases each). V was cut by 5 bases and J by 4 bases, with 12 bases left in between. CDR3 length: 14 amino acids. Germline V gene lookup returns CDR1 MNHEY and CDR2 SMNVEV (reference sequence).

The rearrangement uses TRBV13 and TRBJ2-7, with TRBD2 identical over 9 bases. CDR1 is PRHDT, CDR2 FYEKMQ, per germline (reference sequence). V gave up 5 bases and J gave up 2 bases; unmatched junction bases: 10. The length of the CDR3 is 16 residues. The CDR3 sequence is CASSAYFAGGTYEQYF. The CDR3 nucleotides read TGTGCCAGCAGCGCGTATTTTGCGGGAGGGACCTACGAGCAGTACTTC.

V gene TRBV11-2 combines with J gene TRBJ2-1; D assignment may be TRBD1 or TRBD2 (6 bases each). Trimming took off 5 bases at V and 9 bases at J, with 11 bases between the two ends. This CDR3 contains 12 residues. Germline CDR1 reads SGHAT; CDR2 reads FQNNGV. The CDR3 nucleotides are TGTGCCAGCAGCCTAGGGGGGTCTGAGCAGTTCTTC. Residues: CASSLGGSEQFF.

V gene TRBV18 combines with J gene TRBJ1-3; 11 nucleotides match TRBD1. V was clipped by 4 bases and J by 0 bases; unmatched bases: 11. Germline CDR1 KGHSH, CDR2 LQKENI. CDR3 length: 19 residues. The CDR3 nucleotides are TGTGCCAGCTCACGCCGGGACAGGGGGGTCCCTTCCTCTGGAAACACCATATATTTT. Its protein product is CASSRRDRGVPSSGNTIYF. Complete variable domain (other parts from reference TRBV18 and TRBJ1-3): NAGVMQNPRHLVRRRGQEARLRCSPMKGHSHVYWYRQLPEEGLKFMVYLQKENIIDESGMPKERFSAEFPKEGPSILRIQQVVRGDSAAYFCASSRRDRGVPSSGNTIYFGEGSWLTVV.

This clone was picked up one time. The rearrangement joins TRBV7-8 to TRBJ1-2, with D uncertain. The CDR3 totals 13 residues. V shed 4 bases and J shed 0 bases, with 6 bases lying between them. The germline V gene has CDR1 SGHVS and CDR2 FQNEAQ. The CDR3, as DNA: TGTGCCAGCAGCTACGGGACTAACTATGGCTACACCTTC. This translates into CASSYGTNYGYTF.

The chain joins TRBV6-5 to TRBJ2-1; 15 nucleotides align to TRBD2. This CDR3 is built from 14 residues. V was pared by 8 bases and J by 7 bases, with 3 bases of the junction left unmatched. Germline CDR1 is MNHEY and CDR2 is SVGAGI. The CDR3 DNA sequence: TGTGCCAGCGCGGGACTAGCGGGAGGAAATGAGCAGTTCTTC. Protein product: CASAGLAGGNEQFF.

The CDR3 bases are TGTGCCTGGAGTGGTCGGCAGGGATACACCGGGGAGCTGTTTTTT. It encodes CAWSGRQGYTGELFF. J is TRBJ2-2 and V is TRBV30, with a weak D call TRBD1 (5 bases). The ends were cut back, 1 base at V and 3 bases at J, with 12 bases in the middle. From germline, CDR1 is GTSNPN and CDR2 SVGIG (reference sequence). The CDR3 consists of 15 residues.

In its sample, this clone was seen once. This chain joins TRBV7-9 and TRBJ2-5; 10 bases align to TRBD2. CDR1 and CDR2 (germline): SEHNR, FQNEAQ (reference sequence). The V gene end was trimmed by 4 bases and the J gene end by 5 bases; junction bases not matched to a gene: 4. The CDR3 loop spans 14 amino acids. The CDR3 bases are TGTGCCAGCAGCTCGGGACTAGCGAGGGAGACCCAGTACTTC. Its protein is CASSSGLARETQYF. The whole variable domain, filled in from reference TRBV7-9 and TRBJ2-5, reads DTGVSQNPRHKITKRGQNVTFRCDPISEHNRLYWYRQTLGQGPEFLTYFQNEAQLEKSRLLSDRFSAERPKGSFSTLEIQRTEQGDSAMYLCASSSGLARETQYFGPGTRLLVL.

CDR3 sequence reads: CASSFGENSGNTIYF. The CDR3 DNA sequence: TGTGCCAGCAGCTTCGGAGAGAACTCTGGAAACACCATATATTTT. This chain links TRBV7-8 with TRBJ1-3; D gene unclear. V lost 3 bases to trimming and J lost 0 bases, with 9 bases between them. The length of the CDR3 is 15 residues. The V gene's germline CDR1 is SGHVS and CDR2 FQNEAQ.

There are a few counts of this clone. This sequence joins TRBV7-8 and TRBJ1-5; 9 bases match TRBD1. J gave up 7 bases and V 1 base, and 5 bases lay outside the gene matches. The CDR3 has 15 residues. Per germline, CDR1 SGHVS and CDR2 FQNEAQ. The CDR3 reads CASSLDRGLRQPQHF. CDR3 sequence (DNA): TGTGCCAGCAGCTTAGACAGGGGGCTCAGACAGCCCCAGCATTTT.

The chain recombines TRBV5-8 with TRBJ2-5, with 8 positions matching TRBD2. Germline trimming cut 0 bases from V and 0 bases from J; bases unmatched to any gene: 10. Looked up from germline, CDR1 is SGHTS and CDR2 is YDEGEE. CDR3 length: 18 residues. This CDR3 is CASSLDGTRGMYQETQYF. Written as DNA, the CDR3 is TGTGCCAGCAGCTTGGACGGGACTAGGGGAATGTACCAAGAGACCCAGTACTTC.

The chain couples TRBV11-2 to TRBJ1-3; D is unresolved. V dropped 2 bases and J dropped 0 bases, with 14 bases sitting between them. This CDR3 spans 17 amino acids. Per germline, CDR1 SGHAT and CDR2 FQNNGV. The CDR3 bases are TGTGCCAGCAGCTTATCGTATGCTAACCCCTCTGGAAACACCATATATTTT. Protein product: CASSLSYANPSGNTIYF.

This clone was seen a handful of times. The chain joins TRBV28 to TRBJ2-1, with D uncertain. V was cut by 3 bases and J by 4 bases, with 19 bases left in between. The CDR3 runs to 17 residues. Germline V gene lookup returns CDR1 MDHEN and CDR2 SYDVKM. CDR3 loop: CASSFVQRLLWYNEQFF. CDR3 DNA: TGTGCCAGCAGTTTTGTACAGCGTCTTTTGTGGTACAATGAGCAGTTCTTC.